What follows is one TCR beta chain and its context. Its target is not known. RNA, at about 0.45 to 1 ug, was reverse transcribed with random hexamers. The amplification used immunoSEQ multiplex PCR on TCR beta CDR3; it spanned 54 Vbeta and 13 Jbeta. Each CDR3 protein is one row after TCRdb ran MiXCR on the immunoSEQ multiplex PCR reads. The data show roughly 120,000 distinct CDR3 sequences, roughly 94% seen once. The data stem from a study of CD8 T cells in Susac syndrome. Study-wide findings and caveats: The TCR sequencing and HLA analysis in the study involved a relatively small number of individuals, as the study acknowledged.

V dropped 6 bases and J dropped 0; count of bases not matched to a gene: 4. This CDR3 is built from 15 residues. CDR1 is ENHRY, CDR2 SYGVKD, per germline. In blood CD8+ and CD4+ T cells, TCR beta underwent sequencing. While CD8+ and CD4+ T cells were isolated negatively, TEMRA cells were enriched by FACS. J is TRBJ2-3 and V is TRBV10-3; 9 nucleotides line up with TRBD2. This TCR came from a human donor with multiple sclerosis. The sample taken for sequencing was CD4+ T cells from PBMCs. This CDR3 is CAISLAGASTDTQYF. As DNA, the CDR3 is TGTGCCATCAGCTTAGCGGGAGCGAGCACAGATACGCAGTATTTT.